The present T cell receptor (beta chain) was sequenced within a study of blood T cells in healthy people across ages. As concerns this clonotype: The antigen is not known.

In germline, CDR1 is SQVTM, CDR2 ANQGSEA. CDR3 length: 13 amino acids. The ends were cut back, 0 bases at V and 4 bases at J, with 9 bases in the middle. Through a sample-barcoded 5' primer and a J-beta primer mix, a second PCR was run for roughly 6 to 12 cycles. TCRdb analysed the 5' RACE reads with MiXCR anew, one entry per CDR3 protein. The table records roughly 2 million distinct CDR3 sequences, roughly 49% of them present only once. Points from the study as a whole: Samples with more naive T cells showed higher observed beta diversity. Using unsorted PBMCs precluded a conclusive naive versus antigen-experienced comparison.

The TCR comes from a middle-aged woman in good health. Sequencing was carried out using blood. V is TRBV29-1 and J is TRBJ1-2; TRBD1 might be the D (6 bases). CDR3 DNA sequence: TGCAGCGTTGAAGAACAGGGTCTCTATGGCTACACCTTC. Its protein is CSVEEQGLYGYTF.